These 11 T cell receptor beta chains originate from one sample sequenced in a study of cytotoxic CD8 clonotypes in ibrutinib-treated CLL. Sequencing used immunoSEQ multiplex PCR; TCRdb keeps in-frame clones, though not all of them. The sample holds under 150,000 clones, 80% to 90% seen once. The source was PBMCs, collected after 24 months of ibrutinib treatment. These TCRs come from a human donor with chronic lymphocytic leukemia.

The chain is built from TRBV11-2 and TRBJ2-7; tentatively, D is TRBD2 (5 bases). V lost 6 bases, J lost 8 bases, and 17 bases lay in between. CDR1 and CDR2 (germline): SGHAT, FQNNGV. The CDR3 covers 13 residues. The CDR3 loop is CASSLKLGVKQYF. The DNA of the CDR3 is TGTGCCAGCAGTCTTAAACTAGGAGTAAAGCAGTACTTC.

The rearrangement links TRBV7-3 to TRBJ2-1; 8 positions match TRBD2. V shed 5 bases and J 14 bases; nucleotides not matched to a gene: 11. Germline V CDR1 and CDR2: SGHTA, FQGTGA. The CDR3 is 13 residues long. The CDR3 region has the DNA TGTGCCAGCAGCACACAGCGTAGCGGGGAGAAGTTCTTC. It encodes CASSTQRSGEKFF.

V and J are TRBV9 and TRBJ2-2; D is possibly TRBD1 (5 bases). This CDR3 is 13 amino acids long. Between the trimmed V and J ends, which lost 4 bases and 7 bases, there was a span of 11 bases. The germline V gene encodes CDR1 SGDLS and CDR2 YYNGEE. The CDR3 loop is CASSQNRGGELFF. CDR3 DNA sequence: TGTGCCAGCAGCCAGAATAGGGGCGGGGAGCTGTTTTTT.

V gene TRBV7-9 combines with J gene TRBJ1-1; 8 bases match TRBD1. The CDR3 contains 17 residues. From germline, CDR1 is SEHNR and CDR2 FQNEAQ (reference sequence). J lost 3 bases, V lost 3 bases, and 12 bases had no gene match. CDR3 region: CASSFLQGGLRDTEAFF. CDR3 nucleotides: TGTGCCAGCAGCTTTTTACAGGGGGGTTTAAGGGACACTGAAGCTTTCTTT.

This rearrangement joins TRBV6-6 to TRBJ1-5; D unclear. The CDR3 runs to 16 residues. Germline lookup yields CDR1 MNHNY and CDR2 SVGAGI (reference sequence). V lost 0 bases, J lost 5 bases, and 14 bases lay in between. This CDR3 reads CASSYSSGGFDQPQHF. The DNA for the CDR3 is TGTGCCAGCAGTTACTCGAGTGGCGGATTTGATCAGCCCCAGCATTTT.

The gene calls are TRBV7-2 and TRBJ2-7; 8 bases match TRBD1. This CDR3 region has 15 residues. V lost 4 bases to trimming and J lost 0 bases; unmatched junction nucleotides: 5. Looked up from germline, CDR1 is SGHTA and CDR2 is FQGNSA. The CDR3 reads CASSSGQGSSYEQYF. CDR3 in DNA: TGTGCCAGCAGCTCCGGACAGGGAAGCTCCTACGAGCAGTACTTC.

This clone appeared a few times. J is TRBJ2-1 and V is TRBV7-2; D remains ambiguous. V was cut by 4 bases and J by 1 base, with 20 bases left in between. Germline CDR1 reads SGHTA; CDR2 reads FQGNSA. This CDR3 region has 18 residues. The CDR3 loop is CASSSTVIPTFSYNEQFF. As DNA, the CDR3 is TGTGCCAGCAGCTCGACCGTCATTCCCACCTTTTCCTACAATGAGCAGTTCTTC.

V usage is TRBV29-1 and J usage is TRBJ2-5, with D maybe TRBD2 (5 bases). Trimming took off 6 bases at V and 4 bases at J, with 15 bases between the two ends. The CDR3 length is 13 residues. Germline V gene data show CDR1 as SQVTM and CDR2 as ANQGSEA. The CDR3 nucleotides read TGCAGCGTCCCCCGCGCAGAGGGAGAGACCCAGTACTTC. It specifies CSVPRAEGETQYF.

This clone was observed once. The chain combines TRBV10-3 with TRBJ2-7; 7 bases match TRBD2. V shed 7 bases, J shed 2 bases, and the junction held 5 bases outside the gene matches. Looked up from germline, CDR1 is ENHRY and CDR2 is SYGVKD. CDR3 size: 13 residues. The CDR3 sequence is CAIKTGGAYEQYF. CDR3 nucleotides: TGTGCCATCAAGACGGGGGGAGCCTACGAGCAGTACTTC.

The chain is built from TRBV13 and TRBJ2-7; possibly TRBD2 for D (6 bases). CDR1 is PRHDT, CDR2 FYEKMQ, per germline (reference sequence). This CDR3 has 16 amino acids. With 0 bases removed from V and 6 bases from J, the gap between germline ends came to 18 bases. This CDR3 reads CASSLGEGQGVVEQYF. The DNA of the CDR3 is TGTGCCAGCAGCTTAGGGGAGGGGCAGGGAGTGGTCGAGCAGTACTTC.

The chain carries TRBV6-1 and TRBJ2-7; 14 bases align to TRBD2. The CDR3 sequence is 14 residues long. With V trimmed by 11 bases and J by 4 bases, 7 bases remained unmatched. The germline V gene encodes CDR1 MNHNS and CDR2 SASEGT. CDR3: CAGRLAGGSYEQYF. CDR3 DNA: TGTGCCGGGCGACTAGCGGGGGGGTCTTACGAGCAGTACTTC.